The 20 T cell receptor beta chains reported below all come from one sample, sequenced in a study of blood T cell repertoires in COVID-19. Sequencing used immunoSEQ multiplex PCR; TCRdb keeps in-frame clones, though not all of them. The data contain over 85,000 clones, about 83% of them singletons. Sequenced sample: peripheral blood. These receptors were collected from a middle-aged man with active or convalescent COVID-19.

The J gene is TRBJ1-4, the V gene TRBV5-1, with 8 nucleotides matching TRBD1. The CDR3 consists of 15 residues. Germline V gives CDR1 SGHRS, CDR2 YFSETQ. Trimming removed 3 bases from V and 3 bases from J; junction bases left unmatched: 4. CDR3 loop: CASSSDRGANEKLFF. The CDR3 coding sequence is TGCGCCAGCAGCTCCGACAGGGGTGCTAATGAAAAACTGTTTTTT.

In its sample, this clone was seen once. This chain links TRBV18 with TRBJ2-2, with D perhaps matching TRBD1 (5 bases). V was pared by 4 bases and J by 2 bases, with 14 bases between. The CDR3 covers 16 residues. Germline loops: CDR1 KGHSH, CDR2 LQKENI. The CDR3 region is CASSQRPDTNTGELFF. The CDR3 region has the DNA TGTGCCAGCTCACAACGGCCGGACACCAACACCGGGGAGCTGTTTTTT.

This clone appeared many times. The rearrangement joins TRBV18 to TRBJ2-3, with D possibly matching TRBD1 (5 bases). The CDR3 runs to 16 residues. CDR1 is KGHSH, CDR2 LQKENI, per germline. V lost 0 bases and J 2 bases, leaving 12 bases between the germline ends. CDR3 nucleotide sequence: TGTGCCAGCTCACCACCTACGAGACAGACCACAGATACGCAGTATTTT. It is translated as CASSPPTRQTTDTQYF.

The CDR3 reads CASTSSGLGGNTIYF. The DNA of the CDR3 is TGTGCCAGCACCTCGTCGGGGTTAGGGGGAAACACCATATATTTT. The rearrangement uses TRBV6-5 and TRBJ1-3; D unresolved. The germline V gene has CDR1 MNHEY and CDR2 SVGAGI. CDR3 length: 15 residues. Trimming removed 7 bases from V and 4 bases from J, with 17 bases in between.

Regarding this clone: A much larger clone differs by one base, so this may be a read error. The same CDR3 can be traced to other DNA sequences in this sample. The chain joins TRBV7-9 to TRBJ1-2; D unclear. This CDR3 contains 16 residues. CDR1 is SEHNR and CDR2 is FQNEAQ in the germline V gene (reference sequence). The CDR3 DNA reads TGTGCCAGCAGTTGGGTCGAGACACACAAAGCCTATGGCTACACTTTC. Its protein is CASSWVETHKAYGYTF.

The J gene is TRBJ2-5, the V gene TRBV27, with D possibly being TRBD1 (5 bases). The CDR3 is made up of 15 amino acids. The germline V gene encodes CDR1 MNHEY and CDR2 SMNVEV (reference sequence). V gave up 5 bases and J gave up 2 bases, with 15 bases separating them. The CDR3 nucleotides are TGTGCCAGCAGTAGGGGTTTGATACAACAAGAGACCCAGTACTTC. Protein: CASSRGLIQQETQYF.

This clone was observed a single time. The J gene is TRBJ1-2, the V gene TRBV4-2; 11 nucleotides align to TRBD1. V lost 1 base to trimming and J lost 8 bases; unmatched junction nucleotides: 6. The CDR3 has 15 residues. Germline CDR1 and CDR2: LGHNA and YNFKEQ. DNA of the CDR3: TGTGCCAGCAGCCAAGCCGGACAGGGGGCAAGGGGCTACACCTTC. Its protein is CASSQAGQGARGYTF.

The sample holds one count of this clone. The rearrangement joins TRBV29-1 to TRBJ1-3; maybe TRBD1 (6 bases). Trimming took off 4 bases at V and 0 bases at J, with 16 bases between the two ends. Germline V gene sequence: CDR1 SQVTM, CDR2 ANQGSEA. The CDR3 loop spans 16 amino acids. The CDR3 spells CSVAPGTTSSGNTIYF. The CDR3 nucleotides read TGCAGCGTTGCTCCCGGGACAACAAGCTCTGGAAACACCATATATTTT. Variable domain in full (rest from reference TRBV29-1 and TRBJ1-3): SAVISQKPSRDICQRGTSLTIQCQVDSQVTMMFWYRQQPGQSLTLIATANQGSEATYESGFVIDKFPISRPNLTFSTLTVSNMSPEDSSIYLCSVAPGTTSSGNTIYFGEGSWLTVV.

This clone was observed a handful of times. CDR3 DNA: TGTGCCAGCAGTTTCAGGGGGCAGATAGCCTACGAGCAGTACTTC. This codes for CASSFRGQIAYEQYF. The J gene is TRBJ2-7, the V gene TRBV27; TRBD1 matches at 8 bases. This CDR3 region has 15 residues. The V and J ends lost 3 bases and 2 bases, in that order; junction bases with no gene match: 6. Germline values: CDR1 MNHEY, CDR2 SMNVEV (reference sequence).

On this clone: At one end, the junction sequence differs from germline, possibly due to a read error. CDR3 amino acids: CTSSRAGSTEAFF. As DNA, the CDR3 is TGTACCAGTAGTCGCGCAGGTTCCACTGAAGCTTTCTTT. V usage is TRBV19 and J usage is TRBJ1-1, with D uncertain. The germline CDR1 and CDR2 sequences are LNHDA and SQIVND (reference sequence). The CDR3 is 13 residues long. The whole variable domain, remainder taken from reference TRBV19 and TRBJ1-1, is DGGITQSPKYLFRKEGQNVTLSCEQNLNHDAMYWYRQDPGQGLRLIYYSQIVNDFQKGDIAEGYSVSREKKESFPLTVTSAQKNPTAFYLCTSSRAGSTEAFFGQGTRLTVV.

The rearrangement uses TRBV29-1 and TRBJ2-2, with 11 bases fitting TRBD2. This CDR3 has 14 residues. V shed 4 bases and J 2 bases; nucleotides not matched to a gene: 0. Germline CDR1 reads SQVTM; CDR2 reads ANQGSEA. The CDR3 loop reads CSVGLAGNTGELFF. In nucleotides, the CDR3 is TGCAGCGTTGGACTAGCGGGAAACACCGGGGAGCTGTTTTTT.

The chain carries TRBV27 and TRBJ1-1, with 10 bases fitting TRBD1. This CDR3 region has 20 residues. CDR1 is MNHEY, CDR2 SMNVEV, per germline (reference sequence). Germline trimming cut 4 bases from V and 4 bases from J; bases unmatched to any gene: 21. DNA of the CDR3: TGTGCCAGCAGTTCCACGCCGGGGACAGGGGTTCGTGGAAGGAGCACTGAAGCTTTCTTT. Its protein product is CASSSTPGTGVRGRSTEAFF.

The chain uses TRBV4-1 and TRBJ1-1, with D unresolved. This CDR3 contains 14 residues. Between the trimmed V and J ends, which lost 0 bases and 2 bases, there was a span of 7 bases. Germline V CDR1 and CDR2: MGHRA, YSYEKL. The CDR3 coding sequence is TGCGCCAGCAGCCAAGATCGGGGAAACACTGAAGCTTTCTTT. Translated, it gives CASSQDRGNTEAFF.

V gene TRBV29-1 combines with J gene TRBJ2-1; 12 nucleotides align to TRBD2. The trim removed 3 bases at V and 7 bases at J, leaving 4 bases unmatched. In germline, CDR1 is SQVTM, CDR2 ANQGSEA. The CDR3 has 14 amino acids. CDR3 nucleotide sequence: TGCAGCGTTGAGTGGACTAGCGGGGAAAATGAGCAGTTCTTC. It specifies CSVEWTSGENEQFF.

This clone came up once. The chain couples TRBV19 to TRBJ2-2, with TRBD1 matching over 10 bases. Germline CDR1 reads LNHDA; CDR2 reads SQIVND (reference sequence). The V gene end was trimmed by 8 bases and the J gene end by 3 bases; junction bases not matched to a gene: 6. This CDR3 has 15 residues. The CDR3 DNA is TGTGCCAGTTTTTCAGGACAGGGGGACACCGGGGAGCTGTTTTTT. Encoded protein: CASFSGQGDTGELFF.

Only a few counts were recorded for this clone. The rearrangement joins TRBV19 to TRBJ1-4, with D possibly matching TRBD1 (6 bases). The CDR3 is 16 amino acids. V gave up 6 bases and J gave up 6 bases, with 20 bases separating them. Germline loops: CDR1 LNHDA, CDR2 SQIVND (reference sequence). Here the CDR3 DNA reads TGTGCCAGTAGGGCAAGGAAAACAGGGAGGGATGAAAAACTGTTTTTT. Its translation: CASRARKTGRDEKLFF.

The chain is built from TRBV11-2 and TRBJ1-4; TRBD1 agrees at 9 bases. This CDR3 is built from 15 residues. The germline CDR1 and CDR2 sequences are SGHAT and FQNNGV. V shed 5 bases and J 7 bases; nucleotides not matched to a gene: 8. The CDR3 reads CASSQAGQGGEKLFF. The CDR3 DNA reads TGTGCCAGCAGCCAAGCGGGACAGGGAGGTGAAAAACTGTTTTTT.

This chain uses TRBV23-1 with TRBJ2-7, with 8 nucleotides matching TRBD1. TRBV23-1 is treated as an ORF (open reading frame) with a function not yet certain. J was trimmed by 0 bases and V by 0 bases; bases with no gene match: 10. The CDR3 has 18 amino acids. CDR3 sequence: CASSQSWRDRNHSYEQYF. Here the CDR3 DNA reads TGCGCCAGCAGTCAATCGTGGAGGGACAGGAATCACTCCTACGAGCAGTACTTC.

This clone was observed once. The chain has TRBV2 and TRBJ1-1, with D unclear. Germline CDR1 SNHLY, CDR2 FYNNEI. The CDR3 is made up of 15 amino acids. Trimming pared 3 bases from V and 4 bases from J, leaving 15 bases between. The CDR3 loop is CASSDITGSGTEAFF. The CDR3 DNA is TGTGCCAGCAGTGATATTACCGGGTCGGGCACTGAAGCTTTCTTT.

This sequence joins TRBV11-3 and TRBJ2-3; a possible D gene is TRBD2 (6 bases). CDR1 is SGHNT, CDR2 YENEEA, per germline. V was clipped by 1 base and J by 3 bases, with 26 bases between them. The CDR3 contains 20 residues. The CDR3 nucleotides are TGTGCCAGCAGCTTAGGGGGCGACGGAAGTTGGCCGGGGAGGACAGATACGCAGTATTTT. This translates into CASSLGGDGSWPGRTDTQYF.